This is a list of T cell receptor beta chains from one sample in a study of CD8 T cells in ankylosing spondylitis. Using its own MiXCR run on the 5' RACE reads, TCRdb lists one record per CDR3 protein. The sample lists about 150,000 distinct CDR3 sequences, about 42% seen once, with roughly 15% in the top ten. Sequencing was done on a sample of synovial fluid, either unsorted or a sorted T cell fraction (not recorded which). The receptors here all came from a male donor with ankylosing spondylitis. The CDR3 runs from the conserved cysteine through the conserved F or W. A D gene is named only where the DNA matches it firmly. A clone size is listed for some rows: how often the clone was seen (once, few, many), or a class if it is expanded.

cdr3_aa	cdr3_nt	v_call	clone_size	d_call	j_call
CASSPPGPNLTDTQYF	TGTGCCAGCAGTCCACCCGGCCCTAACCTCACAGATACGCAGTATTTT	TRBV6-1	-	-	TRBJ2-3
CASNDREGYTF	TGTGCCAGCAACGACAGGGAAGGCTACACCTTC	TRBV28	few	TRBD1	TRBJ1-2
CASSPGTHSNQPQHF	TGCGCCAGCAGCCCCGGGACACATAGCAATCAGCCCCAGCATTTT	TRBV4-1	few	-	TRBJ1-5
CASNHLVGTGELFF	TGTGCCAGCAATCACCTAGTTGGCACCGGGGAGCTGTTTTTT	TRBV12-3/TRBV12-4	few	-	TRBJ2-2
CSAREDAYQQYF	TGCAGTGCTAGAGAAGACGCTTACCAGCAGTACTTC	TRBV20-1	-	-	TRBJ2-7
CASSLVAVSWEAQYF	TGTGCCAGCAGCTTAGTGGCAGTCTCCTGGGAGGCGCAGTACTTC	TRBV7-9	-	-	TRBJ2-7
CASSPLTGRGELFF	TGTGCCAGTAGCCCTTTGACAGGGAGGGGGGAGCTGTTTTTT	TRBV19	-	-	TRBJ2-2
CASSLYKGWTEAFF	TGCGCCAGCAGCTTGTACAAGGGTTGGACTGAAGCTTTCTTT	TRBV5-1	-	-	TRBJ1-1
CAISESNLAGFTDTQYF	TGTGCCATCAGTGAGTCGAATCTAGCGGGATTCACAGATACGCAGTATTTT	TRBV10-3	-	TRBD2	TRBJ2-3
CAIAAVPYEQYF	TGTGCCATCGCCGCGGTCCCCTACGAGCAGTACTTC	TRBV7-9	few	-	TRBJ2-7
CASSLSPWDEAFF	TGTGCCAGCAGCTTATCCCCGTGGGATGAAGCTTTCTTT	TRBV7-2	many	-	TRBJ1-1
CASSQGREPEAFF	TGCGCCAGCAGCCAGGGTAGGGAGCCCGAAGCTTTCTTT	TRBV4-1	-	-	TRBJ1-1
CASRAATTTHNEQFF	TGCGCCAGCCGGGCGGCTACCACGACCCACAATGAGCAGTTCTTC	TRBV4-1	few	-	TRBJ2-1
CASSPRVGQGGYEQYF	TGTGCCAGCAGCCCTAGGGTTGGGCAGGGTGGATACGAGCAGTACTTC	TRBV9	few	-	TRBJ2-7
CASSLSTAYNEQFF	TGTGCCAGCAGTTTATCAACAGCCTACAATGAGCAGTTCTTC	TRBV27	-	-	TRBJ2-1
CASSFFSGSYEQYF	TGTGCCAGCAGCTTTTTCAGTGGTTCCTACGAGCAGTACTTC	TRBV7-6	-	-	TRBJ2-7
CASSLAGRSEETQYF	TGTGCCAGCAGTCTAGCGGGAAGGTCGGAAGAGACCCAGTACTTC	TRBV28	few	TRBD2	TRBJ2-5
CSAGWSGVEGYTF	TGCAGTGCGGGGTGGTCAGGGGTGGAGGGCTACACCTTC	TRBV20-1	few	-	TRBJ1-2
CASAQVAVWEKLFF	TGTGCCAGCGCACAGGTAGCGGTTTGGGAAAAACTGTTTTTT	TRBV12-3/TRBV12-4	-	-	TRBJ1-4
CASRPGTGYTDTQYF	TGTGCCAGCAGACCCGGGACAGGGTACACAGATACGCAGTATTTT	TRBV12-3/TRBV12-4	-	TRBD1	TRBJ2-3
CAISEFFWMSTEAFF	TGTGCCATCAGTGAGTTCTTTTGGATGAGCACTGAAGCTTTCTTT	TRBV10-3	once	-	TRBJ1-1
CASSFGGEAYEQYF	TGTGCCAGCAGTTTTGGGGGAGAGGCCTACGAGCAGTACTTC	TRBV28	medium-sized	-	TRBJ2-7
CASSSGGRDTEAFF	TGTGCCAGCAGCTCAGGGGGGAGGGATACTGAAGCTTTCTTT	TRBV7-9	-	TRBD1	TRBJ1-1
CASSPRGNTGELFF	TGCGCCAGCAGTCCCCGGGGAAACACCGGGGAGCTGTTTTTT	TRBV10-2	-	-	TRBJ2-2
CASSPRDFQETQYF	TGTGCCAGCAGCCCGAGGGACTTCCAAGAGACCCAGTACTTC	TRBV11-2	-	-	TRBJ2-5
CASSFWEGGGAFF	TGTGCCAGCAGCTTTTGGGAGGGCGGTGGAGCTTTCTTT	TRBV7-9	-	-	TRBJ1-1
CSAGQGSATEAFF	TGCAGTGCAGGACAGGGGTCAGCCACTGAAGCTTTCTTT	TRBV20-1	few	TRBD1	TRBJ1-1
CASSLGEAQYF	TGTGCCAGCAGCTTGGGGGAGGCCCAGTACTTC	TRBV7-8	few	-	TRBJ2-5